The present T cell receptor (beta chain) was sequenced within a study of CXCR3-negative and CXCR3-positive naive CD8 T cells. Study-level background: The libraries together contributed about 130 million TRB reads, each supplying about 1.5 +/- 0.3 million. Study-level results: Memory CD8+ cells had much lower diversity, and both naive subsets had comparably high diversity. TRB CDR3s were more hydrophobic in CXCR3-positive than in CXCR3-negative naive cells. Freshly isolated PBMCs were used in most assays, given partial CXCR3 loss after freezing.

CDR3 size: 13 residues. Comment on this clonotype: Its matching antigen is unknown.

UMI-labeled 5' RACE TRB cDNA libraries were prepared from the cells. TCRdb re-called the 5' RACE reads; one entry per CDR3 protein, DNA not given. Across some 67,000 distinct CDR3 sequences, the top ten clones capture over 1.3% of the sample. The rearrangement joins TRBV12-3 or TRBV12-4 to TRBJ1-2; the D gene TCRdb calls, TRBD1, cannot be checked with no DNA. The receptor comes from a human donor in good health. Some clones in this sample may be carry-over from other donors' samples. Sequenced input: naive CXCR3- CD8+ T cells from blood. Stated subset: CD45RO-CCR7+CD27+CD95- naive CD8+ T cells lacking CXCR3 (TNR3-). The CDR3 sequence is CASNSQGALGYTF.